This is a list of T cell receptor beta chains from one sample in a study of blood T cell repertoires in COVID-19. TCRdb's table, derived via immunoSEQ multiplex PCR, lists solely in-frame clones and lacks some. The repertoire holds about 400,000 clones, roughly 90% seen once, with 0.95% to 1.5% in the top ten. Sequencing used peripheral blood. The origin of the receptors is a man aged 35-49 years with acute or convalescent COVID-19. CDR3s include the opening cysteine and the closing phenylalanine or tryptophan. The D gene is left open where the match is weak. Some rows mark clone size as missing; the rest say once, few, many or name a class of expanded clone.

.	TRBJ1-1	TRBV28	.	CASRRQDLGTEAFF	TGTGCCAGCAGACGACAGGATCTGGGCACTGAAGCTTTCTTT
few	TRBJ2-7	TRBV19	.	CASSRRSGLEQYF	TGTGCCAGTAGTCGACGGAGCGGACTCGAGCAGTACTTC
.	TRBJ2-3	TRBV10-3	.	CAISTQGGSTDTQYF	TGTGCCATCAGTACCCAGGGGGGCAGCACAGATACGCAGTATTTT
.	TRBJ2-7	TRBV27	TRBD2	CASSLPIFGTSGRAVEQYF	TGTGCCAGCAGTTTACCGATTTTTGGGACTAGCGGGAGGGCCGTCGAGCAGTACTTC
.	TRBJ2-3	TRBV10-2	.	CASKLVPQSDTQYF	TGCGCCAGCAAGCTAGTCCCACAATCAGATACGCAGTATTTT
.	TRBJ2-5	TRBV12-3/TRBV12-4	.	CASSYVDGETQYF	TGTGCCAGCAGTTACGTAGACGGGGAGACCCAGTACTTC
once	TRBJ2-7	TRBV27	.	CASRTGGGYEQYF	TGTGCCAGCAGGACGGGGGGCGGCTACGAGCAGTACTTC
.	TRBJ1-4	TRBV19	.	CASSIDRSATNEKLFF	TGTGCCAGTAGTATCGATCGGTCTGCAACTAATGAAAAACTGTTTTTT
.	TRBJ2-7	TRBV19	.	CASSIWGGQGYEQYF	TGTGCCAGTAGTATTTGGGGGGGCCAGGGCTACGAGCAGTACTTC
few	TRBJ1-5	TRBV21-1	.	CASSKAVGIPKNSNQPQHF	TGTGCCAGCAGCAAGGCCGTCGGGATTCCGAAAAATAGCAATCAGCCCCAGCATTTT
.	TRBJ2-7	TRBV5-1	.	CASSLSPGETYEQYF	TGCGCCAGCAGCTTGTCGCCAGGGGAGACCTACGAGCAGTACTTC
.	TRBJ1-1	TRBV29-1	TRBD1	CSVASGTGWNTEAFF	TGCAGCGTTGCATCCGGGACAGGGTGGAACACTGAAGCTTTCTTT
.	TRBJ1-3	TRBV5-5	.	CASSLEVRSGSGNTIYF	TGTGCCAGCAGCTTGGAGGTCCGCAGCGGGTCAGGAAACACCATATATTTT
.	TRBJ1-1	TRBV28	TRBD1	CASSRDRELGEAFF	TGTGCCAGCAGTCGGGACAGGGAACTTGGTGAAGCTTTCTTT
.	TRBJ1-5	TRBV27	TRBD1	CASSLSGTGVNQPQHF	TGTGCCAGCAGTTTATCCGGGACAGGGGTAAATCAGCCCCAGCATTTT
.	TRBJ2-3	TRBV27	TRBD1	CASSHPGQAADTQYF	TGTGCCAGCAGTCATCCGGGACAGGCGGCAGATACGCAGTATTTT
.	TRBJ1-5	TRBV4-1	.	CASSQVPTGGRNQPQHF	TGCGCCAGCAGCCAAGTCCCGACAGGAGGTCGCAATCAGCCCCAGCATTTT
.	TRBJ1-4	TRBV7-2	.	CASSLEVGVVANEKLFF	TGTGCCAGCAGCTTGGAGGTTGGGGTGGTGGCTAATGAAAAACTGTTTTTT
.	TRBJ2-2	TRBV15	.	CATSRGLARARTGELFF	TGTGCCACCAGCAGAGGATTGGCCAGGGCGAGGACCGGGGAGCTGTTTTTT
.	TRBJ2-7	TRBV11-1	TRBD1	CASSYRDRAYEQYF	TGTGCCAGCAGCTACCGGGACAGGGCGTACGAGCAGTACTTC
.	TRBJ2-7	TRBV7-2	TRBD2	CASSLFSGSRDEQYF	TGTGCCAGCAGCTTATTTAGCGGGTCTCGCGACGAGCAGTACTTC
.	TRBJ1-5	TRBV24-1	.	CATSDYSDQPQHF	TGTGCCACCAGTGATTATTCGGATCAGCCCCAGCATTTT
.	TRBJ1-3	TRBV7-2	.	CASSLEGLIGNTIYF	TGTGCCAGCAGCTTAGAGGGGCTTATAGGAAACACCATATATTTT
once	TRBJ1-2	TRBV9	.	CASSVDSNYGYTF	TGTGCCAGCAGCGTAGACAGCAACTATGGCTACACCTTC
many	TRBJ2-7	TRBV6-1	.	CASSEALRGPSSYEQYF	TGTGCCAGCAGTGAAGCGCTTCGAGGCCCCAGCTCCTACGAGCAGTACTTC
.	TRBJ1-5	TRBV6-5	.	CASTRGGADQPQHF	TGTGCCAGCACCCGAGGGGGGGCGGATCAGCCCCAGCATTTT
.	TRBJ2-2	TRBV9	.	CASSLNTGELFF	TGTGCCAGCAGCTTAAACACCGGGGAGCTGTTTTTT
.	TRBJ1-6	TRBV6-5	.	CASTPTGTYNSPLHF	TGTGCCAGCACCCCGACAGGAACCTATAATTCACCCCTCCACTTT
.	TRBJ2-4	TRBV28	TRBD1	CASSSLQDRAMNIQYF	TGTGCCAGCAGTTCGCTCCAAGACAGGGCGATGAACATTCAGTACTTC
once	TRBJ1-2	TRBV7-9	TRBD1	CASSPRDRLANYGYTF	TGTGCCAGCAGCCCTAGGGACAGACTCGCTAACTATGGCTACACCTTC
.	TRBJ2-7	TRBV4-1	TRBD2	CASSQGLAGGEQYF	TGCGCCAGCAGCCAGGGACTAGCGGGAGGGGAGCAGTACTTC
few	TRBJ2-2	TRBV3-1/TRBV3-2	TRBD2	CASSSWNRGLADTGELFF	TGTGCCAGCAGCTCCTGGAATAGGGGACTAGCGGACACCGGGGAGCTGTTTTTT
.	TRBJ1-2	TRBV18	.	CASSPGQSSGYTF	TGTGCCAGCTCACCAGGACAGTCTAGCGGCTACACCTTC
once	TRBJ2-1	TRBV19	TRBD1	CASSIWTGREQFF	TGTGCCAGTAGTATTTGGACAGGCAGAGAGCAGTTCTTC
.	TRBJ2-1	TRBV18	TRBD2	CASGTSGREGEQFF	TGTGCCAGCGGGACTAGCGGGAGGGAAGGTGAGCAGTTCTTC
once	TRBJ1-4	TRBV9	.	CASSPGGEKLFF	TGTGCCAGCAGCCCCGGGGGAGAAAAACTGTTTTTT
.	TRBJ2-5	TRBV11-1	TRBD2	CASRVGLAASVETQYF	TGTGCCAGCAGGGTGGGGCTAGCGGCGAGTGTGGAGACCCAGTACTTC
.	TRBJ2-3	TRBV5-1	.	CASSLEGSRPDTQYF	TGCGCCAGCAGCCTGGAGGGGTCTCGTCCAGATACGCAGTATTTT
.	TRBJ1-5	TRBV28	.	CVGQAALNQPQHF	TGTGTTGGACAAGCCGCGCTTAATCAGCCCCAGCATTTT
.	TRBJ1-2	TRBV11-2	.	CASSLDHEAFGYTF	TGTGCCAGCAGCTTAGATCACGAGGCGTTTGGCTACACCTTC
.	TRBJ2-7	TRBV27	TRBD2	CASSAKTSGGAFSEQYF	TGTGCCAGCAGTGCGAAGACTAGCGGGGGGGCCTTTTCCGAGCAGTACTTC
few	TRBJ2-2	TRBV10-1	TRBD2	CASKQGGTGELFF	TGCGCCAGCAAGCAGGGAGGGACCGGGGAGCTGTTTTTT
once	TRBJ2-3	TRBV6-2/TRBV6-3	.	CASSWSGTDTQYF	TGTGCCAGCAGTTGGAGCGGCACAGATACGCAGTATTTT
.	TRBJ2-5	TRBV5-6	TRBD2	CASSSATSGTQETQYF	TGTGCCAGCAGCTCTGCGACTAGCGGGACTCAAGAGACCCAGTACTTC
once	TRBJ2-7	TRBV5-1	TRBD2	CASSPGLAGYEQYF	TGCGCCAGCAGCCCGGGACTAGCGGGCTACGAGCAGTACTTC
.	TRBJ2-5	TRBV5-8	.	CASSPLNRVRETQYF	TGTGCCAGCAGCCCCCTGAACAGGGTTCGCGAGACCCAGTACTTC
.	TRBJ1-5	TRBV5-1	TRBD1	CASSPGGGLNQPQHF	TGCGCCAGCAGTCCAGGGGGAGGATTGAATCAGCCCCAGCATTTT
.	TRBJ2-2	TRBV2	TRBD1	CASSRQGALTGELFF	TGTGCCAGCAGTAGACAGGGGGCGTTAACCGGGGAGCTGTTTTTT
.	TRBJ1-5	TRBV2	.	CASSGLRSQRNQPQHF	TGTGCCAGCAGTGGATTGCGAAGCCAACGCAATCAGCCCCAGCATTTT
.	TRBJ2-2	TRBV5-8	.	CASSLVTASTGELFF	TGTGCCAGCAGCTTGGTAACAGCAAGCACCGGGGAGCTGTTTTTT
.	TRBJ1-2	TRBV7-2	.	CASSLAGDGANYGYTF	TGTGCCAGCAGCTTAGCAGGGGATGGAGCTAACTATGGCTACACCTTC
.	TRBJ2-3	TRBV6-1	.	CASSEGYRDPTDTQYF	TGTGCCAGCAGTGAAGGTTACAGGGATCCCACAGATACGCAGTATTTT
.	TRBJ1-4	TRBV30	.	CALNAEKEKLFF	TGTGCCCTAAACGCGGAGAAGGAAAAACTGTTTTTT
.	TRBJ1-1	TRBV6-5	TRBD1	CAGRRTGGLAEAFF	TGTGCCGGCAGGCGTACAGGGGGCTTAGCTGAAGCTTTCTTT